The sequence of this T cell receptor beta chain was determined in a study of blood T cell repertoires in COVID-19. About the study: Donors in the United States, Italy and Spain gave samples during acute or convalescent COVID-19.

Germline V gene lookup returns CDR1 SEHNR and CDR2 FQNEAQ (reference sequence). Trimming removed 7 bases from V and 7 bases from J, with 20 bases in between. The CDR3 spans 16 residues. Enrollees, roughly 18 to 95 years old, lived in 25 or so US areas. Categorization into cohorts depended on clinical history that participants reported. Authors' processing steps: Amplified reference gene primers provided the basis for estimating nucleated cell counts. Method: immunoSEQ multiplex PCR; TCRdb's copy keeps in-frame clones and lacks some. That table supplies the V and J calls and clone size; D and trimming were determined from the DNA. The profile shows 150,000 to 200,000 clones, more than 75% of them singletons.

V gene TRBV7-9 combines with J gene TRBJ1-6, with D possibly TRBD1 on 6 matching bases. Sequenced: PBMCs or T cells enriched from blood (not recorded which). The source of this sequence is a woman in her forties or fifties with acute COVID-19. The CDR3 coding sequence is TGTGCCAGCACCCGGAGCGGGGGCTCAAGGAATTCACCCCTCCACTTT. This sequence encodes CASTRSGGSRNSPLHF.